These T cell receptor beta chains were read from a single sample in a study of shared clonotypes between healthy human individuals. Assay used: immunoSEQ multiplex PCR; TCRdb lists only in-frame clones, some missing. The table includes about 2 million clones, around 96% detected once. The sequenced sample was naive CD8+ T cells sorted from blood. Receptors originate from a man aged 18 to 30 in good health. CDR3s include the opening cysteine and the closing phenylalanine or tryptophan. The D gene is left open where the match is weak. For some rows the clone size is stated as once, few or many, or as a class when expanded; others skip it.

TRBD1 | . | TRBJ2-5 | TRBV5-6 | CASSPLRTGVQETQYF | TGTGCCAGCAGCCCCCTCCGGACAGGGGTCCAAGAGACCCAGTACTTC
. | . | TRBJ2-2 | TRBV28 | CASSTIGGGTGELFF | TGTGCCAGCAGCACGATTGGAGGGGGCACCGGGGAGCTGTTTTTT
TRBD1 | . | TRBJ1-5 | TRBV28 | CASSFGQGLAYSNQPQHF | TGTGCCAGCAGTTTCGGACAGGGGTTAGCCTATAGCAATCAGCCCCAGCATTTT
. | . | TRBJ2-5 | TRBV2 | CASSEAVGVSQETQYF | TGTGCCAGCAGTGAAGCGGTGGGGGTGTCACAAGAGACCCAGTACTTC
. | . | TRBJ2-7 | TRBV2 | CASDTDITYEQYF | TGTGCCAGCGATACGGATATTACCTACGAGCAGTACTTC
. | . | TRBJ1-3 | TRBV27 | CASKTAGNTIYF | TGTGCCAGCAAAACGGCCGGAAACACCATATATTTT
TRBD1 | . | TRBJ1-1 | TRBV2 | CASSSAGQGYGEAFF | TGTGCCAGCAGTTCCGCAGGACAGGGATATGGTGAAGCTTTCTTT
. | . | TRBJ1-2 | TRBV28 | CASSSTSNYGYTF | TGTGCCAGCAGTTCGACCAGTAACTATGGCTACACCTTC
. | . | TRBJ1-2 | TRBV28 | CASSPRSRATNYGYTF | TGTGCCAGCAGTCCCCGCTCACGGGCAACAAACTATGGCTACACCTTC
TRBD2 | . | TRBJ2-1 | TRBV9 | CASTSSGRENEQFF | TGTGCCAGCACCTCTAGCGGGAGGGAGAATGAGCAGTTCTTC
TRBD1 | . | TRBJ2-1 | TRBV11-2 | CASSPHATGDGTEQFF | TGTGCCAGCAGCCCCCATGCGACAGGGGATGGGACTGAGCAGTTCTTC
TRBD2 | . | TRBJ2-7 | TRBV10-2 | CASTWASGSHEQYF | TGCGCCAGCACGTGGGCTAGCGGGAGCCACGAGCAGTACTTC
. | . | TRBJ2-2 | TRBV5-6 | CASSLAGQGTGELFF | TGTGCCAGCAGCTTGGCTGGGCAAGGGACCGGGGAGCTGTTTTTT
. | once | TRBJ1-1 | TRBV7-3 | CASSLDTYTEAFF | TGTGCCAGCAGCCTAGACACCTACACTGAAGCTTTCTTT
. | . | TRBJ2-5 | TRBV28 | CASSLTMAMDQETQYF | TGTGCCAGCAGTTTAACGATGGCTATGGACCAAGAGACCCAGTACTTC
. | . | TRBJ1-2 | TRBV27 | CASGRGRSYGYTF | TGTGCCAGCGGGCGGGGTAGGTCCTATGGCTACACCTTC
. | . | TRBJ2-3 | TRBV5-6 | CASSMGSADTQYF | TGTGCCAGCAGCATGGGTTCCGCAGATACGCAGTATTTT
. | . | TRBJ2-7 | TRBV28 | CASSLSLAYEQYF | TGTGCCAGCAGTTTATCCTTGGCTTACGAGCAGTACTTC
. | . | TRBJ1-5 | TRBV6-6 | CASSYPPGQGIQPQHF | TGTGCCAGCAGTTACCCCCCTGGCCAGGGTATCCAGCCCCAGCATTTT
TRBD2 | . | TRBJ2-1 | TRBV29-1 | CSVEDPLNAGGRYNEQFF | TGCAGCGTTGAAGATCCTTTAAACGCGGGGGGCCGGTACAATGAGCAGTTCTTC
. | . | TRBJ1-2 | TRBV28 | CASSNPGQSNGYTF | TGTGCCAGCAGTAACCCCGGACAGTCAAATGGCTACACCTTC
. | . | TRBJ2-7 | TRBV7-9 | CASSLLTSYEQYF | TGTGCCAGCAGCTTGCTCACCTCCTACGAGCAGTACTTC
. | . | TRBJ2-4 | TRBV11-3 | CASSLGSDIQYF | TGTGCCAGCAGCTTAGGTTCGGACATTCAGTACTTC
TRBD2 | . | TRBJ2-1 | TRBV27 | CASSPLAGLYNEQFF | TGTGCCAGCAGCCCCCTAGCGGGCCTCTACAATGAGCAGTTCTTC
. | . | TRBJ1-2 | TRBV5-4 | CASSLPGGISGYTF | TGTGCCAGCAGCTTACCGGGGGGCATTAGTGGCTACACCTTC
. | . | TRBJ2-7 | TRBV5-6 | CASSPWWGSYEQYF | TGTGCCAGCAGCCCCTGGTGGGGCTCCTACGAGCAGTACTTC
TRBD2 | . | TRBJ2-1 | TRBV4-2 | CASSQDLASGSREQFF | TGTGCCAGCAGCCAAGATTTGGCTAGCGGGTCTCGTGAGCAGTTCTTC